One sample yielded the 28 T cell receptor beta chains listed below, sequenced in a study of blood T cell repertoires in COVID-19. The assay was immunoSEQ multiplex PCR, and TCRdb's table has in-frame clones only and misses some. This sample has 240,000 or so clones, with about 79% found just once. Sequencing was performed on peripheral blood. The receptor set was obtained from a woman aged 80 or older with acute or convalescent COVID-19.

This clone was recorded only once. V usage is TRBV28 and J usage is TRBJ1-1; possibly TRBD1 for D (5 bases). CDR1 and CDR2 (germline): MDHEN, SYDVKM. The CDR3 loop spans 17 amino acids. Trimming cost V 1 base and J 0 bases, with 15 bases left between them. The CDR3 loop is CASSLSVGTGMNTEAFF. The CDR3 nucleotides read TGTGCCAGCAGTTTATCGGTTGGAACAGGAATGAACACTGAAGCTTTCTTT.

The chain recombines TRBV5-5 with TRBJ1-6, with no clear D. V lost 4 bases and J lost 0, with 11 bases in between. The CDR3 runs to 16 residues. From germline, CDR1 is SGHKS and CDR2 YYEKEE (reference sequence). In DNA form, the CDR3 reads TGTGCCAGCAGCCCCGACGGAGGCTCCTATAATTCACCCCTCCACTTT. It codes for CASSPDGGSYNSPLHF. Complete variable domain (other parts from reference TRBV5-5 and TRBJ1-6): DAGVTQSPTHLIKTRGQQVTLRCSPISGHKSVSWYQQVLGQGPQFIFQYYEKEERGRGNFPDRFSARQFPNYSSELNVNALLLGDSALYLCASSPDGGSYNSPLHFGNGTRLTVT.

This clone was recorded once. The V call is TRBV5-8, the J call TRBJ1-1; possibly TRBD1 for D (6 bases). This CDR3 comprises 11 residues. V lost 10 bases and J 2 bases, leaving 9 bases between the germline ends. Germline CDR1 SGHTS, CDR2 YDEGEE. CDR3 sequence: CARTVNTEAFF. CDR3 nucleotide sequence: TGTGCCCGGACAGTTAACACTGAAGCTTTCTTT.

The chain carries TRBV28 and TRBJ1-3, with 8 bases identical to TRBD1. V was clipped by 2 bases and J by 3 bases; unmatched bases: 3. CDR3 length equals 15 residues. Germline assignment: CDR1 MDHEN and CDR2 SYDVKM. The CDR3 DNA sequence: TGTGCCAGCAGTTTACAGGGGGCTGGTGGAAACACCATATATTTT. Its translation: CASSLQGAGGNTIYF.

This clone has just one count. The chain joins TRBV24-1 to TRBJ2-5; D is ambiguous. V lost 5 bases and J lost 1, with 10 bases in between. The germline gives CDR1 KGHDR, CDR2 SFDVKD. This CDR3 contains 14 residues. In DNA form, the CDR3 reads TGTGCCACCAGTGCCCCCGGCGGCCAAGAGACCCAGTACTTC. This translates into CATSAPGGQETQYF.

There are a few counts of this clone. The V and J genes are TRBV3-1 (or the pseudogene TRBV3-2) and TRBJ1-6; 7 nucleotides line up with TRBD1. Germline-derived CDR1 and CDR2 are LGHDT and YNNKEL (reference sequence). Trimming took 3 bases from V and 3 from J; bases not matched to a gene: 2. This CDR3 contains 15 residues. The CDR3 protein is CASSQTGNYNSPLHF. The CDR3 bases are TGTGCCAGCAGCCAGACAGGGAACTATAATTCACCCCTCCACTTT.

J is TRBJ2-5 and V is TRBV19; TRBD1 matches 12 bases. Germline V gene lookup returns CDR1 LNHDA and CDR2 SQIVND (reference sequence). The J segment lost 5 bases and the V segment lost 5 bases, leaving 9 bases of the junction unmatched. This CDR3 is built from 16 residues. In DNA form, the CDR3 reads TGTGCCAGTAGTCGCCGCGGGACAGGGGGCGCGGAGACCCAGTACTTC. This sequence encodes CASSRRGTGGAETQYF. Drawing the rest from reference TRBV19 and TRBJ2-5, the complete variable domain is DGGITQSPKYLFRKEGQNVTLSCEQNLNHDAMYWYRQDPGQGLRLIYYSQIVNDFQKGDIAEGYSVSREKKESFPLTVTSAQKNPTAFYLCASSRRGTGGAETQYFGPGTRLLVL.

This chain links TRBV7-9 with TRBJ1-3; 8 nucleotides line up with TRBD1. V lost 6 bases, J lost 0 bases, and 4 bases stayed unmatched. Germline CDR1 SEHNR, CDR2 FQNEAQ (reference sequence). The CDR3 has 15 residues. The CDR3 loop is CASSPTGGSGNTIYF. In nucleotides, the CDR3 is TGTGCCAGCAGTCCAACAGGGGGCTCTGGAAACACCATATATTTT. The whole variable domain, remainder taken from reference TRBV7-9 and TRBJ1-3, is DTGVSQNPRHKITKRGQNVTFRCDPISEHNRLYWYRQTLGQGPEFLTYFQNEAQLEKSRLLSDRFSAERPKGSFSTLEIQRTEQGDSAMYLCASSPTGGSGNTIYFGEGSWLTVV.

CDR3 sequence (DNA): TGCGCCAGCAGCTTTCAGGGCACTGAGCAGTTCTTC. Protein: CASSFQGTEQFF. This chain connects TRBV5-1 to TRBJ2-1; TRBD1 is a possible D gene (5 bases). Germline V lookup: CDR1 SGHRS, CDR2 YFSETQ. Trimming stripped 2 bases from V and 9 bases from J, with 9 bases between. CDR3 length: 12 amino acids.

The chain's CDR3 is CASSRGGNQPQHF. CDR3 bases: TGTGCCAGCAGCAGAGGGGGTAATCAGCCCCAGCATTTT. This chain uses TRBV7-3 with TRBJ1-5; the D gene is possibly TRBD1 (6 bases). The CDR3 has 13 amino acids. Per germline, CDR1 SGHTA and CDR2 FQGTGA. With 5 bases removed from V and 4 bases from J, the gap between germline ends came to 9 bases.

The rearrangement uses TRBV3-1 (or the pseudogene TRBV3-2) and TRBJ2-5; 9 nucleotides agree with TRBD2. Germline V CDR1 and CDR2: LGHDT, YNNKEL (reference sequence). The CDR3 length is 15 residues. J lost 5 bases, V lost 4 bases, and 8 bases had no gene match. The CDR3 here is CASSLGLASGETQYF. DNA of the CDR3: TGTGCCAGCAGCCTGGGACTAGCCTCCGGGGAGACCCAGTACTTC.

The genes are TRBV7-8 and TRBJ2-7; 7 positions agree with TRBD1. The germline gives CDR1 SGHVS, CDR2 FQNEAQ. The junction had 4 bases not matched to a gene; V was cut back by 1 base and J by 4 bases. The CDR3 contains 14 residues. Written as DNA, the CDR3 is TGTGCCAGCAGCTTAGAAGGGGGCCCGTACGAGCAGTACTTC. This sequence encodes CASSLEGGPYEQYF.

This sequence joins TRBV19 and TRBJ1-1; no reliable D call. The CDR3 loop spans 16 amino acids. The V end was cut by 0 bases, the J end by 0 bases, with 11 bases between. The V gene's germline CDR1 is LNHDA and CDR2 SQIVND (reference sequence). CDR3 DNA: TGTGCCAGTAGTATAGATCTAGCCGGTATGAACACTGAAGCTTTCTTT. Its protein is CASSIDLAGMNTEAFF.

The genes are TRBV19 and TRBJ1-5; 7 bases fit TRBD1. After removal of 5 bases from V and 4 bases from J, the junction contained 8 bases not matched to a gene. Germline assignment: CDR1 LNHDA and CDR2 SQIVND (reference sequence). The CDR3 is 15 amino acids. The CDR3 sequence is CASSPPGTANQPQHF. The CDR3 region has the DNA TGTGCCAGTAGTCCACCCGGGACAGCAAATCAGCCCCAGCATTTT.

The CDR3 DNA is TGTGCCAGCAGTTCCTCTACAGGGGGCTTACACGAGCAGTACTTC. This gives the protein CASSSSTGGLHEQYF. The chain employs TRBV28 and TRBJ2-7, with 9 bases that match TRBD1. CDR3 size: 15 residues. Trimming took 4 bases from V and 5 from J; bases not matched to a gene: 9. The germline V gene has CDR1 MDHEN and CDR2 SYDVKM.

V gene TRBV6-5 combines with J gene TRBJ1-4; no firm D call. Trimming took 4 bases from V and 5 from J, leaving 14 bases between them. This CDR3 is 15 amino acids long. Germline lookup yields CDR1 MNHEY and CDR2 SVGAGI. In DNA form, the CDR3 reads TGTGCCAGCAGTTTGATTTACAGTCAGAATGAAAAACTGTTTTTT. Translation: CASSLIYSQNEKLFF.

The V call is TRBV10-3, the J call TRBJ1-2; no clear D. The CDR3 sequence is 15 residues long. Between the trimmed V and J ends, which lost 4 bases and 2 bases, there was a span of 14 bases. The germline V gene has CDR1 ENHRY and CDR2 SYGVKD. CDR3 sequence reads: CAISGADRSNYGYTF. As DNA, the CDR3 is TGTGCCATCAGTGGGGCAGACCGCTCAAACTATGGCTACACCTTC.

The chain employs TRBV19 and TRBJ1-5; 8 nucleotides agree with TRBD1. Germline assignment: CDR1 LNHDA and CDR2 SQIVND (reference sequence). CDR3 size: 15 residues. V shed 7 bases, J shed 2 bases, and the junction held 7 bases outside the gene matches. CDR3 DNA: TGTGCCAGTACCCCTCCGGGACAGGGCAATCAGCCCCAGCATTTT. Amino acids: CASTPPGQGNQPQHF.

The J gene is TRBJ2-3, the V gene TRBV7-3, with D unresolved. The germline V and J ends were trimmed by 0 bases and 4 bases, with 8 bases remaining between them. Germline CDR1 and CDR2: SGHTA and FQGTGA. The CDR3 is made up of 14 amino acids. In DNA form, the CDR3 reads TGTGCCAGCAGCTTAACGTTGGCACCAGATACGCAGTATTTT. It yields the protein CASSLTLAPDTQYF.

The chain recombines TRBV11-3 with TRBJ1-5; TRBD1 matches 9 bases. V gave up 2 bases and J gave up 7 bases; unmatched junction bases: 6. Germline-derived CDR1 and CDR2 are SGHNT and YENEEA. The CDR3 consists of 15 residues. In DNA, the CDR3 is TGTGCCAGCAGCTTAAGTGGACAGGGGCCCCAGCCCCAGCATTTT. Translation gives CASSLSGQGPQPQHF.

The chain combines TRBV6-6 with TRBJ2-5; 8 bases map to TRBD2. Looked up from germline, CDR1 is MNHNY and CDR2 is SVGAGI (reference sequence). J lost 5 bases, V lost 7 bases, and 6 bases had no gene match. The length of the CDR3 is 13 residues. The CDR3 region is CASTETSAETQYF. CDR3 DNA: TGTGCCAGCACCGAGACTAGCGCGGAGACCCAGTACTTC.

This clone was detected only a few times. This chain uses TRBV4-1 with TRBJ1-4; D is perhaps TRBD1 (5 bases). CDR1 and CDR2 (germline): MGHRA, YSYEKL. The V gene lost 0 bases and the J gene lost 0 bases, with 17 bases spanning the gap. This CDR3 is 19 amino acids long. In nucleotides, the CDR3 is TGCGCCAGCAGCCAAGATCAAAGGTTGGGCAGGGCAACTAATGAAAAACTGTTTTTT. As protein: CASSQDQRLGRATNEKLFF.

The rearrangement joins TRBV9 to TRBJ2-1; TRBD1 aligns across 7 bases. Looked up from germline, CDR1 is SGDLS and CDR2 is YYNGEE. The CDR3 runs to 16 residues. The V gene end was trimmed by 3 bases and the J gene end by 0 bases; junction bases not matched to a gene: 6. Here the CDR3 DNA reads TGTGCCAGCAGCGAGGGGGCGTGGAGCTCCTACAATGAGCAGTTCTTC. It codes for CASSEGAWSSYNEQFF.

The chain combines TRBV30 with TRBJ1-1, with 7 bases fitting TRBD1. Unmatched junction bases numbered 19, after V lost 1 base and J lost 11 bases. The CDR3 has 16 residues. Germline V CDR1 and CDR2: GTSNPN, SVGIG (reference sequence). The CDR3: CAWSAFRAQGVMWAFF. The CDR3 DNA reads TGTGCCTGGAGTGCCTTTAGGGCCCAGGGGGTTATGTGGGCTTTCTTT.

This clone was seen a few times. The chain links TRBV9 to TRBJ1-4, with 9 positions matching TRBD1. This CDR3 contains 14 residues. CDR1 is SGDLS and CDR2 is YYNGEE in the germline V gene. The V segment lost 3 bases and the J segment 10 bases; nucleotides outside the gene matches: 7. The CDR3 DNA reads TGTGCCAGCAGCGAGGGGACAGGGTTTGGAAAACTGTTTTTT. It encodes CASSEGTGFGKLFF.

The chain employs TRBV28 and TRBJ1-2; D gene unclear. This CDR3 spans 14 amino acids. The V gene's germline CDR1 is MDHEN and CDR2 SYDVKM. V was cut by 3 bases and J by 4 bases, with 12 bases left in between. CDR3 region: CASSFARGGYGYTF. The CDR3 DNA reads as TGTGCCAGCAGTTTTGCTCGGGGAGGCTATGGCTACACCTTC.

The J gene is TRBJ2-2, the V gene TRBV4-1; weak D call: TRBD1 (5 bases). V was clipped by 0 bases and J by 7 bases, with 12 bases between them. Germline V lookup: CDR1 MGHRA, CDR2 YSYEKL. The CDR3 sequence is 15 residues long. DNA for the CDR3: TGCGCCAGCAGCCAAGATGGGGCAGTGAACGGGGAGCTGTTTTTT. It is translated as CASSQDGAVNGELFF.

This chain links TRBV29-1 with TRBJ1-2; the match to TRBD1 covers 7 bases. The germline CDR1 and CDR2 sequences are SQVTM and ANQGSEA. CDR3 length equals 15 residues. The junction had 17 bases not matched to a gene; V was cut back by 5 bases and J by 8 bases. The CDR3 coding sequence is TGCAGCGTTCGTAAGGGGCAGGGGGAATTAGGCGGCTACACCTTC. It yields the protein CSVRKGQGELGGYTF.